The 32 T cell receptor beta chains below all came from one sample that was sequenced in a study of blood T cell repertoires in COVID-19. The assay was immunoSEQ multiplex PCR, and TCRdb's table has in-frame clones only and misses some. Of 250,000 to 300,000 clones listed, approximately 85% were seen once; the top ten hold about 5.1%. Sequencing was performed on peripheral blood. The receptors originated from a man over 45 with active or convalescent COVID-19.

This clone was observed a single time. The J gene is TRBJ2-7, the V gene TRBV5-1, with 8 bases lining up with TRBD2. The ends lost 2 bases at V and 5 bases at J; junction bases unmatched: 6. Germline lookup yields CDR1 SGHRS and CDR2 YFSETQ. The CDR3 loop spans 14 amino acids. CDR3 DNA: TGCGCCAGCAGCTTACTCGGGACTAGACACGAGCAGTACTTC. Its translation: CASSLLGTRHEQYF.

The chain carries TRBV4-1 and TRBJ2-7; a weak D match, TRBD2 (6 bases). V was trimmed by 1 base and J by 6 bases, leaving 22 bases between them. This CDR3 region has 17 residues. The germline gives CDR1 MGHRA, CDR2 YSYEKL. CDR3 in amino acids: CASSQATSRLGRAEQYF. The CDR3 bases are TGCGCCAGCAGCCAAGCCACTTCTAGACTAGGCCGAGCCGAGCAGTACTTC.

The chain uses TRBV11-2 and TRBJ1-6; D ambiguous. CDR1 and CDR2 from the germline V gene are SGHAT and FQNNGV. This CDR3 is 19 amino acids long. Trimming pared 5 bases from V and 6 bases from J, leaving 26 bases between. Written as DNA, the CDR3 is TGTGCCAGCAGCCACCCCACGGAACTCGGAGTTATGTTTAATTCACCCCTCCACTTT. Translation: CASSHPTELGVMFNSPLHF.

The rearrangement links TRBV11-3 to TRBJ2-7; TRBD2 is a possible D gene (6 bases). CDR1 and CDR2 from the germline V gene are SGHNT and YENEEA. The CDR3 is 19 amino acids. Trimming pared 6 bases from V and 2 bases from J, leaving 29 bases between. The CDR3 coding sequence is TGTGCCAGCAGACCATATGGGGGTTCGGGGGTCGGACTTACCTACGAGCAGTACTTC. It yields the protein CASRPYGGSGVGLTYEQYF.

The chain couples TRBV11-2 to TRBJ2-7; D may be TRBD2 (6 bases). The CDR3 has 14 residues. Germline V gene data show CDR1 as SGHAT and CDR2 as FQNNGV. Trimming took 5 bases from V and 3 from J, leaving 14 bases between them. DNA for the CDR3: TGTGCCAGCAGCCTCGGGGGTCCGAGCTACGAGCAGTACTTC. Protein: CASSLGGPSYEQYF.

CDR3 sequence reads: CASSPNRGLGLEQYF. In DNA form, the CDR3 reads TGTGCCAGCAGCCCCAACAGGGGGCTGGGACTCGAGCAGTACTTC. The chain recombines TRBV7-8 with TRBJ2-7; TRBD1 agrees at 9 bases. The germline V gene has CDR1 SGHVS and CDR2 FQNEAQ. The CDR3 length is 15 residues. Trimming took 5 bases from V and 6 from J; bases not matched to a gene: 11.

The chain combines TRBV19 with TRBJ2-2; a possible D gene is TRBD1 (5 bases). Trimming removed 0 bases from V and 7 bases from J, with 15 bases in between. CDR1 is LNHDA and CDR2 is SQIVND in the germline V gene (reference sequence). The CDR3 extends over 16 amino acids. The CDR3 loop reads CASSIDLVRGSGELFF. The DNA for the CDR3 is TGTGCCAGTAGTATAGATCTTGTAAGGGGAAGCGGGGAGCTGTTTTTT. Full variable domain (outside the CDR3, taken from reference TRBV19 and TRBJ2-2): DGGITQSPKYLFRKEGQNVTLSCEQNLNHDAMYWYRQDPGQGLRLIYYSQIVNDFQKGDIAEGYSVSREKKESFPLTVTSAQKNPTAFYLCASSIDLVRGSGELFFGEGSRLTVL.

The chain links TRBV5-1 to TRBJ1-1; no firm D call. The CDR3 totals 14 residues. The germline gives CDR1 SGHRS, CDR2 YFSETQ. Between the trimmed V and J ends, which lost 2 bases and 5 bases, there was a span of 13 bases. The CDR3 sequence: CASSFLPAGTEAFF. The CDR3 coding sequence is TGCGCCAGCAGCTTTCTCCCGGCGGGAACTGAAGCTTTCTTT.

The J gene is TRBJ1-5, the V gene TRBV2; no clear D gene. The germline V and J ends were trimmed by 4 bases and 11 bases, with 12 bases remaining between them. CDR1 and CDR2 (germline): SNHLY, FYNNEI. The CDR3 spans 12 residues. The CDR3 is CASSVESGTQHF. CDR3 DNA: TGTGCCAGCAGTGTGGAAAGCGGGACCCAGCATTTT. The full variable domain, its missing parts supplied by reference TRBV2 and TRBJ1-5, is EPEVTQTPSHQVTQMGQEVILRCVPISNHLYFYWYRQILGQKVEFLVSFYNNEISEKSEIFDDQFSVERPDGSNFTLKIRSTKLEDSAMYFCASSVESGTQHFGDGTRLSIL.

Details on this clone: The junction departs from the called germline gene at one end, perhaps through a read error. The chain joins TRBV12-3 or TRBV12-4 to TRBJ2-3; 10 nucleotides align to TRBD1. There are 13 residues in the CDR3. Here the CDR3 DNA reads TGTGCCAGCAGTTTAGCAAGGGACAGGGGTTTTCATTTT. Its protein product is CASSLARDRGFHF.

The rearrangement links TRBV6-5 to TRBJ1-1; 7 bases are shared with TRBD1. In germline, CDR1 is MNHEY, CDR2 SVGAGI. V lost 6 bases, J lost 1 base, and 5 bases stayed unmatched. CDR3 length equals 14 residues. CDR3 residues: CASRRDSTNTEAFF. The DNA for the CDR3 is TGTGCCAGCAGAAGGGACAGTACGAACACTGAAGCTTTCTTT.

The chain employs TRBV6-5 and TRBJ2-3; D is undetermined. The CDR3 totals 13 residues. V dropped 5 bases and J dropped 0 bases, with 6 bases sitting between them. Germline CDR1 and CDR2: MNHEY and SVGAGI. In nucleotides, the CDR3 is TGTGCCAGCAGTCTCTCTAGCACAGATACGCAGTATTTT. It yields the protein CASSLSSTDTQYF.

The chain couples TRBV12-5 to TRBJ1-6; 7 nucleotides align to TRBD1. Germline CDR1 and CDR2: LGHNT and FRNRAP. Trimming took 1 base from V and 12 from J; bases not matched to a gene: 9. The CDR3 extends over 15 amino acids. The DNA for the CDR3 is TGTGCTAGTGGTTTGGGGCGGGACAGCTCGCTACCCCTCCACTTT. It yields the protein CASGLGRDSSLPLHF.

This chain connects TRBV7-8 to TRBJ2-5, with TRBD1 identical over 9 bases. The length of the CDR3 is 13 residues. The V and J ends lost 3 bases and 4 bases, in that order; junction bases with no gene match: 0. From germline, CDR1 is SGHVS and CDR2 FQNEAQ. This chain's CDR3 is CASSLTGGETQYF. In DNA, the CDR3 is TGTGCCAGCAGCTTGACAGGGGGAGAGACCCAGTACTTC.

This clone has just a few counts. The same CDR3 also results from other DNA sequences found in this sample. The J gene is TRBJ2-1, the V gene TRBV5-1; D is perhaps TRBD1 (6 bases). Per the germline V gene, CDR1 is SGHRS and CDR2 is YFSETQ. V lost 3 bases and J 1 base, leaving 11 bases between the germline ends. The CDR3 is 15 amino acids. CDR3 region: CASSSQGGSYNEQFF. CDR3 bases: TGCGCCAGCAGCTCACAGGGTGGGTCCTACAATGAGCAGTTCTTC.

V usage is TRBV6-2 or TRBV6-3 and J usage is TRBJ2-1, with 9 bases fitting TRBD2. J was trimmed by 7 bases and V by 0 bases; bases with no gene match: 10. Germline V gives CDR1 MNHEY, CDR2 SVGEGT. CDR3 length: 17 residues. The CDR3 DNA follows: TGTGCCAGCAGTTACTCGGCGATTGCGGGAGGGAGAAATGAGCAGTTCTTC. It encodes CASSYSAIAGGRNEQFF.

This rearrangement joins TRBV14 to TRBJ2-1; TRBD1 aligns across 8 bases. Trimming removed 3 bases from V and 8 bases from J; junction bases left unmatched: 18. The CDR3 runs 18 residues. CDR1 is SGHDN and CDR2 is FVKESK in the germline V gene. This chain's CDR3 is CASSHPHGGQVVLDEQFF. Here the CDR3 DNA reads TGTGCCAGCAGCCATCCCCACGGGGGACAGGTAGTGCTCGATGAGCAGTTCTTC. Looking up the rest from reference TRBV14 and TRBJ2-1 gives the full variable domain: EAGVTQFPSHSVIEKGQTVTLRCDPISGHDNLYWYRRVMGKEIKFLLHFVKESKQDESGMPNNRFLAERTGGTYSTLKVQPAELEDSGVYFCASSHPHGGQVVLDEQFFGPGTRLTVL.

V is TRBV15 and J is TRBJ1-4, with D possibly TRBD1 on 6 matching bases. V gave up 5 bases and J gave up 10 bases, with 14 bases separating them. The CDR3 contains 13 residues. The germline gives CDR1 LNHNV, CDR2 YYDKDF (reference sequence). This CDR3 reads CATSAGGLAKLFF. CDR3 nucleotides: TGTGCCACCAGCGCGGGGGGCCTTGCAAAACTGTTTTTT.

This clone was counted a few times. The chain joins TRBV6-5 to TRBJ2-7, with 8 bases matching TRBD2. The CDR3 length is 16 residues. The germline CDR1 and CDR2 sequences are MNHEY and SVGAGI. Trimming took 0 bases from V and 7 from J; bases not matched to a gene: 11. The CDR3: CASSYSGAISGGEQYF. The CDR3 coding sequence is TGTGCCAGCAGTTACTCTGGGGCCATTTCGGGAGGGGAGCAGTACTTC.

V gene TRBV6-5 combines with J gene TRBJ2-1; D is undetermined. CDR3 length equals 13 residues. Germline lookup yields CDR1 MNHEY and CDR2 SVGAGI. Trimming shortened V by 4 bases and J by 6 bases, and 10 bases separated the two germline ends. CDR3 nucleotide sequence: TGTGCCAGCAGTTCCTCTAGTGTCAATGAGCAGTTCTTC. This codes for CASSSSSVNEQFF.

The V gene is TRBV6-5, the J gene TRBJ2-2, with D possibly TRBD1 on 6 matching bases. The CDR3 has 13 residues. The germline gives CDR1 MNHEY, CDR2 SVGAGI. The V and J ends lost 5 bases and 3 bases respectively, with 7 bases between them. Here the CDR3 reads CASSQGYTGELFF. CDR3 coding DNA: TGTGCCAGCAGTCAGGGGTACACCGGGGAGCTGTTTTTT.

V and J are TRBV7-9 and TRBJ1-2, with 7 bases fitting TRBD1. The CDR3 is made up of 15 amino acids. With V trimmed by 1 base and J by 2 bases, 4 bases remained unmatched. Germline V gives CDR1 SEHNR, CDR2 FQNEAQ (reference sequence). CDR3 sequence: CASSLGQGQNYGYTF. CDR3 nucleotides: TGTGCCAGCAGCTTAGGACAGGGCCAAAACTATGGCTACACCTTC.

V is TRBV7-6 and J is TRBJ1-5, with D hard to call. There are 14 residues in the CDR3. The V gene lost 1 base and the J gene lost 6 bases, with 10 bases spanning the gap. Germline CDR1 reads SGHVS; CDR2 reads FNYEAQ. CDR3 DNA sequence: TGTGCCAGCAGCTTAGTGGCTGGTGGTCAGCCCCAGCATTTT. This gives the protein CASSLVAGGQPQHF.

This chain connects TRBV19 to TRBJ2-7; 8 bases are a match to TRBD1. V was pared by 3 bases and J by 2 bases, with 6 bases of the junction left unmatched. This CDR3 is 15 amino acids long. The V gene's germline CDR1 is LNHDA and CDR2 SQIVND (reference sequence). CDR3 protein: CASSIVGTGTYEQYF. CDR3 DNA sequence: TGTGCCAGTAGTATCGTGGGGACAGGTACCTACGAGCAGTACTTC.

The chain links TRBV10-3 to TRBJ2-5; 7 nucleotides align to TRBD1. From germline, CDR1 is ENHRY and CDR2 SYGVKD. The V and J ends lost 0 bases and 2 bases, in that order; junction bases with no gene match: 6. The CDR3 totals 16 residues. CDR3 sequence: CAISESENRGQETQYF. In nucleotides, the CDR3 is TGTGCCATCAGTGAGTCGGAGAACAGGGGACAAGAGACCCAGTACTTC.

The rearrangement links TRBV6-4 to TRBJ2-5; 9 bases align to TRBD2. Per germline, CDR1 MRHNA and CDR2 SNTAGT. Losses at the gene ends were 0 bases for V and 1 base for J; bases not matched to a gene: 18. The CDR3 is made up of 21 amino acids. The CDR3 sequence: CASSDSGGDHPASGAQETQYF. CDR3 coding DNA: TGTGCCAGCAGTGACTCGGGGGGGGACCACCCGGCTAGCGGGGCCCAAGAGACCCAGTACTTC.

The chain couples TRBV9 to TRBJ2-1; 11 nucleotides align to TRBD2. CDR1 is SGDLS, CDR2 YYNGEE, per germline. The V gene end was trimmed by 4 bases and the J gene end by 3 bases; junction bases not matched to a gene: 12. This CDR3 region has 18 residues. As DNA, the CDR3 is TGTGCCAGCAGCCCCGTGGGCGGGACTAGCGGCAGCTACAATGAGCAGTTCTTC. This codes for CASSPVGGTSGSYNEQFF.

The CDR3 nucleotides are TGTGCCAGCAGCCAAGATCTGAGACAGGGTTTAAGTTACGAGCAGTACTTC. Amino acid sequence: CASSQDLRQGLSYEQYF. This sequence joins TRBV3-1 (or the pseudogene TRBV3-2) and TRBJ2-7; 7 bases map to TRBD1. Germline trimming cut 0 bases from V and 4 bases from J; bases unmatched to any gene: 12. The CDR3 sequence is 17 residues long. CDR1 LGHDT and CDR2 YNNKEL come from the germline V gene (reference sequence).

This chain links TRBV5-4 with TRBJ1-2; 8 bases agree with TRBD1. Germline V lookup: CDR1 SGHNT, CDR2 YYREEE (reference sequence). The CDR3 runs 14 residues. V shed 6 bases, J shed 0 bases, and the junction held 4 bases outside the gene matches. CDR3 sequence reads: CASTPGQANYGYTF. The CDR3 nucleotides read TGTGCCAGCACCCCGGGACAGGCTAACTATGGCTACACCTTC.

This chain links TRBV5-1 with TRBJ2-7; D gene ambiguous. The CDR3 totals 13 residues. Per the germline V gene, CDR1 is SGHRS and CDR2 is YFSETQ. Trimming stripped 0 bases from V and 5 bases from J, with 9 bases between. DNA of the CDR3: TGCGCCAGCAGCTTGGGCCTAGGCGACGAGCAGTACTTC. Protein: CASSLGLGDEQYF.

To note about this clone: An end of the junction does not agree with germline; a read error may underlie this. The rearrangement joins TRBV29-1 to TRBJ1-2; D possibly corresponds to TRBD1 (5 bases). Germline assignment: CDR1 SQVTM and CDR2 ANQGSEA. CDR3 length equals 11 residues. CDR3 bases: TGCAGCGTTGAAGAGAGGGACTTTCGTTTTTTC. It is translated as CSVEERDFRFF.

The rearrangement joins TRBV19 to TRBJ2-1, with 8 bases identical to TRBD2. The CDR3 has 18 amino acids. From germline, CDR1 is LNHDA and CDR2 SQIVND (reference sequence). The trim removed 6 bases at V and 5 bases at J, leaving 18 bases unmatched. The DNA for the CDR3 is TGTGCCAGTAGCAATACAGCGGTTAGCGGGGTCGGTAACAATGAGCAGTTCTTC. Translated, it gives CASSNTAVSGVGNNEQFF.